This T cell receptor beta chain is from a study of T cell responses to AZD1222 COVID-19 vaccine. The germline V gene has CDR1 MNHNS and CDR2 SASEGT. There are 15 residues in the CDR3. V lost 2 bases, J lost 5 bases, and 15 bases lay in between. Sequencing used immunoSEQ multiplex PCR; TCRdb keeps in-frame clones, though not all of them. The table records 200,000 or so clones, about 94% of them present only once. The sequenced sample was peripheral blood, obtained on day 0 of AZD1222 vaccination. The V and J genes are TRBV6-1 and TRBJ1-2; D may be TRBD1 (5 bases). The clonotype comes from an adult in good health. CDR3 nucleotide sequence: TGTGCCAGCAGTGAACCGACGGGACGGAGATATGGCTACACCTTC. It specifies CASSEPTGRRYGYTF.